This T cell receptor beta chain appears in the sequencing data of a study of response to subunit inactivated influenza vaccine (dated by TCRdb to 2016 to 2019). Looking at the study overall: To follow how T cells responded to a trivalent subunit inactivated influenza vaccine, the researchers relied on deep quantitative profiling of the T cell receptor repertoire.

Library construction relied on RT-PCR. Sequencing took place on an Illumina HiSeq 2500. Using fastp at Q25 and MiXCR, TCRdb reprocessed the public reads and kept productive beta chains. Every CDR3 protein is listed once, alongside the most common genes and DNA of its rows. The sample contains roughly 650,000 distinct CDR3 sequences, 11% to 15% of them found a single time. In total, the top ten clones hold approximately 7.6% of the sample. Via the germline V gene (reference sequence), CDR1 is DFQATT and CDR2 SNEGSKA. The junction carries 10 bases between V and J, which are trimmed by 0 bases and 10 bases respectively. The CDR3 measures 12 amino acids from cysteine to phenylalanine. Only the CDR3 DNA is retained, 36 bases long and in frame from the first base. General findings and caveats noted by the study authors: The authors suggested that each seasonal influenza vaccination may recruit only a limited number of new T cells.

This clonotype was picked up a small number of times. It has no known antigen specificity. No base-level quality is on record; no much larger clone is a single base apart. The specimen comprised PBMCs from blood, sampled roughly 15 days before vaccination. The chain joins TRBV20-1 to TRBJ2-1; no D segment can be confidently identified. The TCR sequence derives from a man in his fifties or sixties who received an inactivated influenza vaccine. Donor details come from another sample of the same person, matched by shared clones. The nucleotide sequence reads TGCAGTGCTAGAGAGTCTGGGCGGGAGCAGTTCTTC. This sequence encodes CSARESGREQFF.